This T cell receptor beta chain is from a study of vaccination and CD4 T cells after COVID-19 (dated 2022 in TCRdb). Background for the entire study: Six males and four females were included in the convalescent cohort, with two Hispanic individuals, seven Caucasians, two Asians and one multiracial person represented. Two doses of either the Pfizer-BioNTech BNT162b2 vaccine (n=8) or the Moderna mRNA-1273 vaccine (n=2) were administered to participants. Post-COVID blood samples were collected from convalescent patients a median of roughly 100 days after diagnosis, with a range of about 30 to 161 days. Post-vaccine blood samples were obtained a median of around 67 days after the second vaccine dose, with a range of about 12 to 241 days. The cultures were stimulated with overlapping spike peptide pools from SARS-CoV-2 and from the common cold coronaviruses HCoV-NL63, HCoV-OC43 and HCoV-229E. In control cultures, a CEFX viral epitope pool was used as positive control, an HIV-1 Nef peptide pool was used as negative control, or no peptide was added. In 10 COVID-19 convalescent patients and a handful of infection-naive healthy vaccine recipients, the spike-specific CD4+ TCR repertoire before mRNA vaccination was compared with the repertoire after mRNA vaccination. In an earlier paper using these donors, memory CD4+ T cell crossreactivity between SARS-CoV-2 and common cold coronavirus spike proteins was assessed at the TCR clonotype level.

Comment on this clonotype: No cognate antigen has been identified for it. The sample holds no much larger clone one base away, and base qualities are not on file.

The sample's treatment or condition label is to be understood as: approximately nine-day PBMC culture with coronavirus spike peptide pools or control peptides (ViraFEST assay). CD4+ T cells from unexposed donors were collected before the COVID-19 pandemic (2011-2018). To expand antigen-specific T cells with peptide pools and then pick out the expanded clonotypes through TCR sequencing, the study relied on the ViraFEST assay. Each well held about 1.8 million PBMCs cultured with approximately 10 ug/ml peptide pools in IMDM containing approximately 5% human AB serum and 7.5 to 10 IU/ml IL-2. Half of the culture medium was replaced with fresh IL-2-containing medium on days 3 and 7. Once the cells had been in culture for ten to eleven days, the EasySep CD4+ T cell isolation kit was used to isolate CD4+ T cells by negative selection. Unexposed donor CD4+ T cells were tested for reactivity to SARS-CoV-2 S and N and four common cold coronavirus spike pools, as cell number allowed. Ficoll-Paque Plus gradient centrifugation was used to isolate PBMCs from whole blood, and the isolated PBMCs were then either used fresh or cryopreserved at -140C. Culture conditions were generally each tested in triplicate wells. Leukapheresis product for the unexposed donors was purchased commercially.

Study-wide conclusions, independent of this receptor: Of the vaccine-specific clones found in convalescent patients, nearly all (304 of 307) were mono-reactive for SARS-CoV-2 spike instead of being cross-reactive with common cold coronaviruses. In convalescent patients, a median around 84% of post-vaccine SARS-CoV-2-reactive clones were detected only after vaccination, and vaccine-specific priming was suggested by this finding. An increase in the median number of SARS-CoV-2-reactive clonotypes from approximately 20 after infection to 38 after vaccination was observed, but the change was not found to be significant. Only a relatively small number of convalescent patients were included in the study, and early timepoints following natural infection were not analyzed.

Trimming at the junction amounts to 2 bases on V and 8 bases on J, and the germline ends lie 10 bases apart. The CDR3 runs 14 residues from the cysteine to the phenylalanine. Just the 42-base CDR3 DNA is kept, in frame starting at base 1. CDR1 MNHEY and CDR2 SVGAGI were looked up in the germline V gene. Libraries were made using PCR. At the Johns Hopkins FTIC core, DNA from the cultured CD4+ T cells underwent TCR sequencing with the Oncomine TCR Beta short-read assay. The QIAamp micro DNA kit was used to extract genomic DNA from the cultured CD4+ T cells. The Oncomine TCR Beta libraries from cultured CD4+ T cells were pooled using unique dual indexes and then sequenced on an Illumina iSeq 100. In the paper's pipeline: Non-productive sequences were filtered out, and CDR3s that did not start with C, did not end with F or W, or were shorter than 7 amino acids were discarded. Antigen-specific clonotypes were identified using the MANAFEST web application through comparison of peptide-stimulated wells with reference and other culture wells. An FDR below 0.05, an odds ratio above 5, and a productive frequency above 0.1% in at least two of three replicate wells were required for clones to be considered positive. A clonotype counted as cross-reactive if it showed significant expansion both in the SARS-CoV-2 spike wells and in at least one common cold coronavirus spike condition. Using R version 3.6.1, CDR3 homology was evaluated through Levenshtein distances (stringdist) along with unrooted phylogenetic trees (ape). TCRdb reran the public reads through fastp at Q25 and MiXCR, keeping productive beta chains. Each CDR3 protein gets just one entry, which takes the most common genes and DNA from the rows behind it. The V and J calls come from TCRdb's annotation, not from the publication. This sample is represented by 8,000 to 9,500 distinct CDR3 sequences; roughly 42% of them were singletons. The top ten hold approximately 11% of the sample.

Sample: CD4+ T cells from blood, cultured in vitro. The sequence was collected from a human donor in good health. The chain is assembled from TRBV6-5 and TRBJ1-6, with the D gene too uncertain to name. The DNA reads TGTGCCAGCAGTTACGTCGGACGGGATTCACCCCTCCACTTT. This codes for CASSYVGRDSPLHF.